This is a list of T cell receptor beta chains from one sample in a study of cytomegalovirus exposure and HLA in healthy donors. Assay used: immunoSEQ multiplex PCR; TCRdb lists only in-frame clones, some missing. Here the sample spans around 130,000 clones, around 70% being singletons. Input material: PBMCs. These receptors were taken from a man between 25 and 39 years old in good health and CMV-seropositive. The CDR3 runs from the conserved cysteine through the conserved F or W. A D gene is named only where the DNA matches it firmly. Clone size appears in some rows only: once, few, many, or a class for an expanded clone.

abundance	j_gene	d_gene	v_gene	CDR3aa	CDR3nt
-	TRBJ2-7	TRBD1	TRBV4-1	CASSLSRQGSSYEQYF	TGCGCCAGCAGCCTCTCCAGACAGGGGAGTTCCTACGAGCAGTACTTC
-	TRBJ2-2	TRBD1	TRBV27	CASRPGTGGTGELFF	TGTGCCAGCAGACCCGGGACAGGGGGGACCGGGGAGCTGTTTTTT
-	TRBJ2-7	TRBD2	TRBV5-4	CASSRPTQRGRYEQYF	TGTGCCAGCAGCCGTCCGACGCAGCGGGGGAGGTACGAGCAGTACTTC
-	TRBJ2-3	-	TRBV15	CATSRDLVSTDTQYF	TGTGCCACCAGCAGAGATTTAGTTAGCACAGATACGCAGTATTTT
-	TRBJ2-7	TRBD1	TRBV30	CAWDGTGGREQYF	TGTGCCTGGGATGGGACAGGGGGCCGGGAGCAGTACTTC
few	TRBJ2-7	TRBD2	TRBV4-2	CASSPLAGESYEQYF	TGTGCCAGCAGCCCGTTAGCGGGAGAATCCTACGAGCAGTACTTC
few	TRBJ1-1	-	TRBV6-1	CASRNYGMNTEAFF	TGTGCCAGCAGAAACTACGGGATGAACACTGAAGCTTTCTTT
few	TRBJ1-2	-	TRBV5-1	CASSLLTGYGYTF	TGCGCCAGCAGCTTGTTGACAGGTTATGGCTACACCTTC
few	TRBJ2-1	TRBD2	TRBV10-3	CAIRGASGISYNEQFF	TGTGCCATCAGAGGGGCTAGCGGTATATCCTACAATGAGCAGTTCTTC
-	TRBJ2-5	-	TRBV7-3	CASSPAGLRRETQYF	TGTGCCAGCAGCCCTGCGGGGTTGCGTAGGGAGACCCAGTACTTC
-	TRBJ1-3	-	TRBV9	CASSALNTIYF	TGTGCCAGCAGCGCCTTAAACACCATATATTTT
-	TRBJ1-2	TRBD1	TRBV2	CASSGQGWGGYTF	TGTGCCAGCAGTGGACAGGGATGGGGAGGCTACACCTTC
-	TRBJ2-7	TRBD1	TRBV5-1	CASSDRTGGFEQYF	TGCGCCAGCAGCGACAGGACAGGGGGCTTCGAGCAGTACTTC
few	TRBJ2-7	-	TRBV28	CASSFARAGFSYEQYF	TGTGCCAGCAGTTTTGCCCGGGCAGGGTTCTCCTACGAGCAGTACTTC
few	TRBJ2-7	TRBD1	TRBV5-1	CASSSGTGFLDEQYF	TGCGCCAGCAGCTCCGGGACAGGGTTTCTCGACGAGCAGTACTTC
-	TRBJ2-2	TRBD2	TRBV15	CATSRTSGYTGELFF	TGTGCCACCAGCCGTACTAGCGGATACACCGGGGAGCTGTTTTTT
-	TRBJ2-1	TRBD1	TRBV2	CASSAGQGKGEQFF	TGTGCCAGCAGCGCGGGACAGGGGAAAGGTGAGCAGTTCTTC
once	TRBJ1-1	TRBD1	TRBV18	CASSRRTGAAFF	TGTGCCAGCTCACGCCGGACAGGGGCAGCTTTCTTT
few	TRBJ2-3	TRBD1	TRBV28	CASSFGDRLTDTQYF	TGTGCCAGCAGTTTTGGGGACAGGCTCACAGATACGCAGTATTTT
few	TRBJ1-6	-	TRBV10-1	CASVRGRGSPLHF	TGCGCCAGCGTCAGGGGAAGGGGTTCACCCCTCCACTTT
once	TRBJ2-1	TRBD2	TRBV12-5	CASGLAGVPYNEQFF	TGTGCTAGTGGTTTAGCGGGAGTACCCTACAATGAGCAGTTCTTC
-	TRBJ2-3	-	TRBV10-1	CASSESVTGYTDTQYF	TGCGCCAGCAGTGAGTCGGTTACAGGTTACACAGATACGCAGTATTTT
-	TRBJ2-2	-	TRBV19	CASRVNLPVPGELFF	TGTGCCAGTAGGGTCAACTTGCCTGTACCCGGGGAGCTGTTTTTT
few	TRBJ2-3	-	TRBV5-4	CASSLARTDTQYF	TGTGCCAGCAGCTTGGCTCGCACAGATACGCAGTATTTT
-	TRBJ2-7	TRBD1	TRBV18	CASSPPSQGVGEQYF	TGTGCCAGCTCACCACCGTCACAGGGGGTAGGTGAGCAGTACTTC